Following are 13 T cell receptor beta chains from one sample sequenced in a study of OX40 agonist ivuxolimab in advanced cancers. Only in-frame clones appear in the TCRdb table, and some are missing; sequencing was by immunoSEQ multiplex PCR. The sample holds about 70,000 clones, 80% to 95% seen once. Specimen: CD4+ or CD8+ T cells sorted from blood, collected in a trial of the OX40 agonist ivuxolimab. The receptors were gathered from an adult with an advanced solid tumor such as melanoma, head and neck, liver or kidney cancer.

V usage is TRBV5-1 and J usage is TRBJ1-1; D gene unclear. The germline V and J ends were trimmed by 0 bases and 1 base, with 4 bases remaining between them. Germline V lookup: CDR1 SGHRS, CDR2 YFSETQ. The CDR3 runs to 13 residues. CDR3 protein: CASSLGPNTEAFF. DNA for the CDR3: TGCGCCAGCAGCTTGGGCCCGAACACTGAAGCTTTCTTT.

The V and J genes are TRBV19 and TRBJ2-7; D is possibly TRBD2 (6 bases). Germline CDR1 LNHDA, CDR2 SQIVND (reference sequence). The V and J ends lost 3 bases and 4 bases respectively, with 13 bases between them. The CDR3 is 14 residues long. This chain's CDR3 is CASSIKPGRYEQYF. In DNA, the CDR3 is TGTGCCAGTAGTATTAAGCCGGGGAGGTACGAGCAGTACTTC.

This chain uses TRBV7-6 with TRBJ2-3; no firm D call. The CDR3 has 17 amino acids. Germline V gives CDR1 SGHVS, CDR2 FNYEAQ. With 5 bases removed from V and 2 bases from J, the gap between germline ends came to 20 bases. The chain's CDR3 is CASSPLTGGEVTDTQYF. The CDR3 DNA reads as TGTGCCAGCAGCCCCCTCACCGGTGGGGAAGTCACAGATACGCAGTATTTT.

The chain combines TRBV5-4 with TRBJ2-7; the D gene is possibly TRBD1 (5 bases). This CDR3 has 12 residues. CDR1 is SGHNT and CDR2 is YYREEE in the germline V gene (reference sequence). V was cut by 2 bases and J by 4 bases, with 7 bases left in between. In DNA, the CDR3 is TGTGCCAGCAGCTTTCAGGGATACGAGCAGTACTTC. Protein sequence: CASSFQGYEQYF.

The chain has TRBV2 and TRBJ2-7; the match to TRBD2 covers 9 bases. V gave up 2 bases and J gave up 4 bases; unmatched junction bases: 6. The CDR3 covers 15 residues. From germline, CDR1 is SNHLY and CDR2 FYNNEI. CDR3 in amino acids: CASSELAGRIYEQYF. CDR3 sequence (DNA): TGTGCCAGCAGTGAACTAGCGGGGAGGATTTACGAGCAGTACTTC.

V gene TRBV7-9 combines with J gene TRBJ2-1; D gene uncertain. The CDR3 extends over 12 amino acids. Germline V gene sequence: CDR1 SEHNR, CDR2 FQNEAQ (reference sequence). Trimming took off 5 bases at V and 10 bases at J, with 12 bases between the two ends. The DNA of the CDR3 is TGTGCCAGCAGCATCGGTTATTTCGAGCAGTTCTTC. It encodes CASSIGYFEQFF.

This clone has just a few counts. This rearrangement joins TRBV5-8 to TRBJ1-5; no clear D gene. Between the trimmed V and J ends, which lost 4 bases and 6 bases, there was a span of 14 bases. Germline CDR1 is SGHTS and CDR2 is YDEGEE. This CDR3 comprises 14 residues. CDR3: CASSPSGIGQPQHF. As DNA, the CDR3 is TGTGCCAGCAGCCCCAGTGGGATCGGTCAGCCCCAGCATTTT.

The CDR3 reads CASSAGQGYTEAFF. The CDR3 coding sequence is TGTGCCAGTAGTGCAGGACAGGGTTACACTGAAGCTTTCTTT. This sequence joins TRBV19 and TRBJ1-1; TRBD1 matches at 8 bases. The length of the CDR3 is 14 residues. The J segment lost 3 bases and the V segment lost 5 bases, leaving 5 bases of the junction unmatched. Per germline, CDR1 LNHDA and CDR2 SQIVND (reference sequence).

This clone has just one count. The DNA of the CDR3 is TGTGCCAGCAGCTCTCCTTTCCAAGAGACCCAGTACTTC. Its translation is CASSSPFQETQYF. The genes are TRBV5-6 and TRBJ2-5, with D uncertain. Germline CDR1 is SGHDT and CDR2 is YYEEEE. Trimming cost V 3 bases and J 1 base, with 7 bases left between them. The CDR3 contains 13 residues.

This rearrangement joins TRBV12-5 to TRBJ2-3, with 7 bases aligning to TRBD2. Trimming removed 5 bases from V and 0 bases from J; junction bases left unmatched: 17. Germline V lookup: CDR1 LGHNT, CDR2 FRNRAP. This CDR3 is 19 amino acids long. This CDR3 reads CASGTTLSNWRGSTDTQYF. CDR3 nucleotides: TGTGCTAGTGGTACAACCCTTTCTAATTGGCGGGGGAGCACAGATACGCAGTATTTT.

V is TRBV6-1 and J is TRBJ2-7, with 10 bases that match TRBD2. Trimming at V came to 4 bases and at J to 1 base, leaving 7 bases not matched to a gene. The CDR3 contains 16 residues. The germline CDR1 and CDR2 sequences are MNHNS and SASEGT. The CDR3 loop reads CASSVPSGGASYEQYF. The CDR3, as DNA: TGTGCCAGCAGTGTACCTAGCGGGGGTGCTTCCTACGAGCAGTACTTC.

The chain is built from TRBV9 and TRBJ2-7; D is possibly TRBD2 (8 bases). Looked up from germline, CDR1 is SGDLS and CDR2 is YYNGEE. The V and J ends lost 2 bases and 3 bases respectively, with 12 bases between them. The CDR3 has 14 amino acids. CDR3 nucleotide sequence: TGTGCCAGCAGCGTTAGCGGGACAGACTACGAGCAGTACTTC. It encodes CASSVSGTDYEQYF.

The chain has TRBV4-3 and TRBJ1-2; 7 bases are shared with TRBD1. CDR3 size: 15 residues. The V gene end was trimmed by 1 base and the J gene end by 2 bases; junction bases not matched to a gene: 4. CDR1 is LGHNA, CDR2 YSLEER, per germline. The CDR3 nucleotides are TGCGCCAGCAGCCAAGTTCGACAGGGAAACTATGGCTACACCTTC. Translated, it gives CASSQVRQGNYGYTF.